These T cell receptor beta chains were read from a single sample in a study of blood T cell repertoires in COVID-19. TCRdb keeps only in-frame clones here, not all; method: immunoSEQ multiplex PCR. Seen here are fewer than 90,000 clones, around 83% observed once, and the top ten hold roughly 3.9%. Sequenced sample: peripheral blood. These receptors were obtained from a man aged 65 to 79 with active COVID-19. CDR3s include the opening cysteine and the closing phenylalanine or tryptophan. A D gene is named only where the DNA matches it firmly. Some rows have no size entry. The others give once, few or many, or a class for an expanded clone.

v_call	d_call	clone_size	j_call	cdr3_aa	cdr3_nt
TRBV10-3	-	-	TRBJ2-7	CAISESGPPGEQYF	TGTGCCATCAGTGAGTCGGGGCCCCCGGGCGAGCAGTACTTC
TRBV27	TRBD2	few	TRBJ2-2	CASSLRPGLAGTNTGELFF	TGTGCCAGCAGTCTCCGACCCGGACTAGCGGGAACAAACACCGGGGAGCTGTTTTTT
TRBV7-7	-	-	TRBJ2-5	CASSLDAGSQETQYF	TGTGCTAGCAGCTTAGATGCCGGGTCCCAAGAGACCCAGTACTTC
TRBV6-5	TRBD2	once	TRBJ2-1	CASSPPGRAVNEQFF	TGTGCCAGCAGTCCCCCGGGGAGGGCTGTCAATGAGCAGTTCTTC
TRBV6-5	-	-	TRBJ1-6	CASRDQTGVSLHF	TGTGCCAGCAGGGACCAAACAGGAGTTTCCCTCCACTTT
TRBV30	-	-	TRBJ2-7	CAWSAGLATYEQYF	TGTGCCTGGAGTGCGGGGCTAGCGACCTACGAGCAGTACTTC
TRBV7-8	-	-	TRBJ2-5	CASSLAWQQETQYF	TGTGCCAGCAGCTTAGCGTGGCAGCAAGAGACCCAGTACTTC
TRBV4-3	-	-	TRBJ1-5	CASSQDFSSDQPQHF	TGCGCCAGCAGCCAAGATTTTAGCTCCGATCAGCCCCAGCATTTT
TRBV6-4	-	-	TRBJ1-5	CASSDHPGTQPQHF	TGTGCCAGCAGTGACCACCCCGGGACACAGCCCCAGCATTTT
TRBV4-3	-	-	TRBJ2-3	CASSQDESTGWSTDTQYF	TGCGCCAGCAGCCAAGATGAGTCCACAGGGTGGAGCACAGATACGCAGTATTTT
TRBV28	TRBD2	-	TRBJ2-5	CASSFAGDQETQYF	TGTGCCAGCAGTTTTGCGGGGGACCAAGAGACCCAGTACTTC
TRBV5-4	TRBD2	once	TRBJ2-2	CASSPSGRVTNTGELFF	TGTGCCAGCAGCCCCAGCGGGAGGGTCACGAACACCGGGGAGCTGTTTTTT
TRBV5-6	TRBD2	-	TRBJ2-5	CASSDLRGTSGTQETQYF	TGTGCCAGCAGCGATTTACGGGGGACTAGCGGCACTCAAGAGACCCAGTACTTC
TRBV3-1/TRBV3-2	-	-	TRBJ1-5	CASSPDRNQPQHF	TGTGCCAGCAGCCCCGACAGAAATCAGCCCCAGCATTTT
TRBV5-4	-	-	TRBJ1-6	CASSLDRGSPLHF	TGTGCCAGCAGCTTGGATAGGGGTTCACCCCTCCACTTT
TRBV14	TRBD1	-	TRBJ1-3	CASSRDRWGNTIYF	TGTGCCAGCAGCCGGGACAGGTGGGGAAACACCATATATTTT
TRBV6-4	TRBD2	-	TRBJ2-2	CASSPGLAGTGAGELFF	TGTGCCAGCAGTCCCGGACTAGCGGGAACGGGCGCCGGGGAGCTGTTTTTT
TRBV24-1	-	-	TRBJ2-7	CATSRDSLSEQYF	TGTGCCACCAGTCGGGACTCCCTCAGCGAGCAGTACTTC
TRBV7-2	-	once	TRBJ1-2	CASSLGGTNYGYTF	TGTGCCAGCAGCTTAGGTGGCACAAACTATGGCTACACCTTC
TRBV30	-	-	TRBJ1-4	CAWSVDGQGGEKLFF	TGTGCCTGGAGTGTAGATGGGCAGGGAGGTGAAAAACTGTTTTTT
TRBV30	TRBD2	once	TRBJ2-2	CAWGALAGVTGELFF	TGTGCCTGGGGGGCCCTAGCGGGAGTCACCGGGGAGCTGTTTTTT
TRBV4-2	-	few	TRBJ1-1	CASSQAGGSTEAFF	TGTGCCAGCAGCCAAGCCGGGGGAAGCACTGAAGCTTTCTTT
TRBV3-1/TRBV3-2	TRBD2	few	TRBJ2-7	CASSQGLAAYEQYF	TGTGCCAGCAGCCAGGGACTAGCGGCCTACGAGCAGTACTTC
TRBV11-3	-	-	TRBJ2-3	CASTPLGGRGTDTQYF	TGTGCCAGCACCCCATTAGGGGGACGGGGTACGGATACGCAGTATTTT
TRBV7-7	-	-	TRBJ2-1	CASSRGEVYNEQFF	TGTGCTAGCAGCCGCGGGGAGGTGTACAATGAGCAGTTCTTC
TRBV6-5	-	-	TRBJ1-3	CASSYLGSYRNTIYF	TGTGCCAGCAGTTACCTAGGCAGCTACAGAAACACCATATATTTT
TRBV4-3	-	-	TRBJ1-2	CASSQGGRAGYGYTF	TGCGCCAGCAGCCAAGGGGGCAGGGCCGGGTATGGCTACACCTTC
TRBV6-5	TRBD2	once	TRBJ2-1	CASSYQRTSVNEQFF	TGTGCCAGCAGTTACCAGCGGACTAGCGTTAATGAGCAGTTCTTC
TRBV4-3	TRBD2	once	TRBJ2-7	CASSQGLGGSSYEQYF	TGCGCCAGCAGCCAAGGTCTCGGGGGGAGCTCCTACGAGCAGTACTTC
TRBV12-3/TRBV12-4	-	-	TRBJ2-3	CASSGSSTDTQYF	TGTGCCAGTAGCGGTTCTAGCACAGATACGCAGTATTTT
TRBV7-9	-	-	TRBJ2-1	CASSRLGLYNEQFF	TGTGCCAGCAGCCGATTGGGACTTTACAATGAGCAGTTCTTC
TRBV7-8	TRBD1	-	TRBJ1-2	CASSPWTGGDYTF	TGTGCCAGCAGCCCCTGGACAGGAGGGGACTACACCTTC
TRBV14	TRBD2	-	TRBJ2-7	CASSQGFGLAGVWYEQYF	TGTGCCAGCAGCCAAGGGTTTGGACTAGCGGGAGTTTGGTACGAGCAGTACTTC
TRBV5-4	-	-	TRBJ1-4	CASSVGGQQLFF	TGTGCCAGCAGCGTGGGTGGGCAGCAACTGTTTTTT
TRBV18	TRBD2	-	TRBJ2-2	CASSPPLALITGELFF	TGTGCCAGCTCACCGCCACTAGCGCTAATCACCGGGGAGCTGTTTTTT
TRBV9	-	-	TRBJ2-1	CASSVGPGLRYNEQFF	TGTGCCAGCAGCGTAGGACCGGGGTTGCGCTACAATGAGCAGTTCTTC
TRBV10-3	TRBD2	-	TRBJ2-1	CATLAGRNEQFF	TGTGCCACCCTAGCGGGACGCAATGAGCAGTTCTTC
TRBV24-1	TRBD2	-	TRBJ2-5	CATTHWGGLPLSQETQYF	TGTGCCACCACCCATTGGGGGGGACTACCTCTTTCCCAAGAGACCCAGTACTTC
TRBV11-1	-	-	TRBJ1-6	CASSFNTARGSPLHF	TGTGCCAGCAGCTTCAACACAGCTAGGGGTTCACCCCTCCACTTT
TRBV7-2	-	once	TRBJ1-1	CASSPGWAGTEAFF	TGTGCCAGCAGCCCAGGTTGGGCAGGTACTGAAGCTTTCTTT
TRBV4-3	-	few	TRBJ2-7	CASSQGQGSYEQYF	TGCGCCAGCAGCCAAGGGCAGGGTTCCTACGAGCAGTACTTC
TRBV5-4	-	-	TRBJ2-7	CASSTPRGGAYEQYF	TGTGCCAGCAGCACCCCGAGGGGGGGAGCCTACGAGCAGTACTTC
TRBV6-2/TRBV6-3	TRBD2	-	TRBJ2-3	CASSYSRASGSDRDTQYF	TGTGCCAGCAGTTACTCGCGGGCTAGCGGGAGTGATCGAGATACGCAGTATTTT
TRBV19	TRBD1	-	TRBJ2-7	CASSIARGPYEQYF	TGTGCCAGTAGTATTGCCAGGGGGCCCTACGAGCAGTACTTC
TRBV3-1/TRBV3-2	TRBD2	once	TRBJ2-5	CASSYYPGLAEDQQETQYF	TGTGCCAGCAGCTACTATCCCGGACTAGCGGAGGATCAACAAGAGACCCAGTACTTC
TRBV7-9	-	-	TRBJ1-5	CASSPPGGGPNQPQHF	TGTGCCAGCAGCCCCCCTGGCGGGGGACCCAATCAGCCCCAGCATTTT
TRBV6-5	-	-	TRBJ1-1	CASSYLGKAEAFF	TGTGCCAGCAGTTACCTCGGGAAGGCTGAAGCTTTCTTT
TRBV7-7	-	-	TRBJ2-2	CASSPSLTGELFF	TGTGCTAGCAGCCCCTCCCTCACCGGGGAGCTGTTTTTT
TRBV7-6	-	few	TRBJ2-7	CASSPPYPAVQQYF	TGTGCCAGCAGCCCCCCCTATCCCGCTGTACAGCAGTACTTC
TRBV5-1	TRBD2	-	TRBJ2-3	CASSPYGPGTSGASTDTQYF	TGCGCCAGCAGCCCCTACGGCCCCGGGACTAGCGGGGCTAGCACAGATACGCAGTATTTT
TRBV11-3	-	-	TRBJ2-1	CASSTGPGSYNEQFF	TGTGCCAGCAGTACAGGACCAGGCTCCTACAATGAGCAGTTCTTC
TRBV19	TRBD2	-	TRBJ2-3	CASSTNLAGGGTDTQYF	TGTGCCAGTAGTACCAACCTAGCGGGAGGGGGCACAGATACGCAGTATTTT
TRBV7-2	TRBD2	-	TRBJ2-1	CASSLGGGRAANEQFF	TGTGCCAGCAGCTTAGGGGGCGGGAGGGCCGCCAATGAGCAGTTCTTC
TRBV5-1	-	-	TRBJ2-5	CASSWGVGETQYF	TGCGCCAGCAGCTGGGGGGTTGGGGAGACCCAGTACTTC
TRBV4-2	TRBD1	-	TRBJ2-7	CASSPSDRVGYEQYF	TGTGCCAGCAGCCCCTCGGACAGGGTGGGCTACGAGCAGTACTTC